Listed below are T cell receptor beta chains from one sample, sequenced in a study of T cell responses to AZD1222 COVID-19 vaccine. Sequencing used immunoSEQ multiplex PCR; TCRdb keeps in-frame clones, though not all of them. The table includes roughly 91,000 clones, around nine tenths detected once. Here the sequenced sample was peripheral blood, taken on day 0 of AZD1222 vaccination. Receptors originate from an adult in good health. The CDR3 runs from the conserved cysteine through the conserved F or W.

V,J,CDR3
TRBV6-6,TRBJ1-2,CASSYTGQGGYGYTF
TRBV30,TRBJ1-2,CAWSLNYGYTF
TRBV7-9,TRBJ1-5,CASSPDRGWPQHF
TRBV18,TRBJ2-5,CASKTGQETQYF
TRBV30,TRBJ1-3,CAWSVADRPNSGNTIYF
TRBV10-2,TRBJ2-1,CASMDNNEQFF
TRBV9,TRBJ1-4,CASSFQGQGGEKLFF
TRBV5-5,TRBJ2-1,CASSLGAYNEQFF
TRBV6-2/TRBV6-3,TRBJ1-1,CASSPRGAGMNTEAFF
TRBV11-3,TRBJ2-5,CASSLGEAETQYF
TRBV11-2,TRBJ2-7,CASSLISLVDNHVSYEQYF
TRBV6-6,TRBJ1-5,CASSLGQVGNQPQHF
TRBV12-5,TRBJ1-3,CASGLAHTGQRTIYF
TRBV11-2,TRBJ1-4,CASSLQGTATNEKLFF
TRBV3-1/TRBV3-2,TRBJ1-2,CASSQASRHGGYTF
TRBV2,TRBJ1-2,CASRQGIYGYTF
TRBV6-6,TRBJ2-3,CASRFNRGTDTQYF
TRBV18,TRBJ1-5,CASSPGQGNNQPQHF
TRBV2,TRBJ1-1,CASRERNTEAFF
TRBV19,TRBJ1-4,CASSKQGVTNEKLFF
TRBV7-8,TRBJ2-1,CASSFSQVSAYNEQFF
TRBV2,TRBJ2-7,CASSEEKGWLAPTEQYF
TRBV30,TRBJ2-2,CAGRGSRVANTGELFF
TRBV5-5,TRBJ2-5,CASSTQTSKIDIQYF
TRBV7-2,TRBJ1-6,CATSGGTQRSPLHF
TRBV14,TRBJ2-3,CASSQGWVRDTQYF
TRBV7-9,TRBJ1-5,CASSLGGMGQPQHF
TRBV5-1,TRBJ2-1,CASSLGLAGYNEQFF
TRBV5-6,TRBJ2-7,CASSSTGTYEQYF
TRBV4-3,TRBJ1-6,CASSQDRGHSNSPLHF
TRBV19,TRBJ1-1,CASSTRGQGGRYTEAFF
TRBV19,TRBJ2-3,CASSRLAGGLTDTQYF
TRBV4-1,TRBJ1-1,CASSQAGGDEAFF
TRBV19,TRBJ2-7,CASSLEPGTGYYEQYF